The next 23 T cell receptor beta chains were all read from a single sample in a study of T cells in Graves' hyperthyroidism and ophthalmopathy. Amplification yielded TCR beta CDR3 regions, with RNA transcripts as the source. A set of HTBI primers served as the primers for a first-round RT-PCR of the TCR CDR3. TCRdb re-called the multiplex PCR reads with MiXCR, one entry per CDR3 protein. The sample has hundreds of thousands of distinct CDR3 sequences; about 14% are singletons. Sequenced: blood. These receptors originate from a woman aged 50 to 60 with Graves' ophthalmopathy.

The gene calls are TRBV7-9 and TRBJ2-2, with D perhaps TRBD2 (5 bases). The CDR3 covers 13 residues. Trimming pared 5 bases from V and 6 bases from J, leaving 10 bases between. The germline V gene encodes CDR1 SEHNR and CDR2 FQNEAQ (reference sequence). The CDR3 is CASSPSGAGELFF. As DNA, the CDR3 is TGTGCCAGCAGCCCGTCCGGGGCCGGGGAGCTGTTTTTT.

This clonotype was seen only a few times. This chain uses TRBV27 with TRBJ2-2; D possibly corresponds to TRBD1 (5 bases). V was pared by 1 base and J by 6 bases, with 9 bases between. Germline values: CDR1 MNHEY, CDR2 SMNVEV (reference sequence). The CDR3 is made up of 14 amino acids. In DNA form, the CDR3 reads TGTGCCAGCAGTTTATTACAGGCCCCCGGGGAGCTGTTTTTT. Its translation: CASSLLQAPGELFF.

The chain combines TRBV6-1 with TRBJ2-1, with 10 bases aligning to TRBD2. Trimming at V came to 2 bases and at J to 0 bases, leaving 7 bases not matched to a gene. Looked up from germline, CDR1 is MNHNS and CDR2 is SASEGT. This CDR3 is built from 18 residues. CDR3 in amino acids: CASSESAAGGYSYNEQFF. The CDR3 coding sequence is TGTGCCAGCAGTGAATCCGCAGCGGGAGGGTACTCCTACAATGAGCAGTTCTTC.

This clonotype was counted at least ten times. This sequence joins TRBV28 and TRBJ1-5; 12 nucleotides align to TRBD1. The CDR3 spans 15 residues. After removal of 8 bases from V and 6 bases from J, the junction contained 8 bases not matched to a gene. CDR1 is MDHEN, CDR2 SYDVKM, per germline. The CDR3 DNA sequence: TGTGCCAGCGACGCCGGGACAGGGGGCGGTCAGCCCCAGCATTTT. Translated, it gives CASDAGTGGGQPQHF.

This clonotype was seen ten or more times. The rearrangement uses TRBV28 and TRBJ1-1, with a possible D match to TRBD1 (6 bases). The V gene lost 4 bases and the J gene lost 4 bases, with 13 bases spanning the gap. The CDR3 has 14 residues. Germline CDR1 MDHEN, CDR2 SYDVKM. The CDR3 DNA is TGTGCCAGCAGTTGGGCAGGGGTGGGCACTGAAGCTTTCTTT. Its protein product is CASSWAGVGTEAFF.

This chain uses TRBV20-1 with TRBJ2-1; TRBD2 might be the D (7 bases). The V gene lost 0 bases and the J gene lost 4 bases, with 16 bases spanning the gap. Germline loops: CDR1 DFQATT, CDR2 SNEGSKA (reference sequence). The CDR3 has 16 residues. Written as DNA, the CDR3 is TGCAGTGCTAGAGATGGCGGGGGCGGGGATTACAATGAGCAGTTCTTC. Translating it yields CSARDGGGGDYNEQFF.

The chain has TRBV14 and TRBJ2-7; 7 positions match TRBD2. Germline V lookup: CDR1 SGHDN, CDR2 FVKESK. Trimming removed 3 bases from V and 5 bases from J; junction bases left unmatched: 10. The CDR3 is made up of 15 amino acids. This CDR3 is CASSQMTSSSDEQYF. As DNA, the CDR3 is TGTGCCAGCAGCCAGATGACTAGCTCCAGCGACGAGCAGTACTTC.

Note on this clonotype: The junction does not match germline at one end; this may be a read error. Here the CDR3 DNA reads TGTGCCAGCAGCGTAGCAGTGGTTGGCACTGGAGCTTTCTTT. Translating it yields CASSVAVVGTGAFF. The V and J genes are TRBV9 and TRBJ1-1; D ambiguous. Germline CDR1 is SGDLS and CDR2 is YYNGEE. The CDR3 loop spans 14 amino acids.

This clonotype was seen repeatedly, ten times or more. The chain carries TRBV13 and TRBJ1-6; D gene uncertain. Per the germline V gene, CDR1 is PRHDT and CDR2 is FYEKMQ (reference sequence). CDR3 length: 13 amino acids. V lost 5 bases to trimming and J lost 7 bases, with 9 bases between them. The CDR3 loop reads CASSEGLNSPLHF. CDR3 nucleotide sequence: TGTGCCAGCAGCGAGGGCCTAAATTCACCCCTCCACTTT.

The CDR3 spells CASTDRGFYGYTF. Written as DNA, the CDR3 is TGTGCCAGTACGGACAGGGGGTTCTATGGCTACACCTTC. The genes are TRBV19 and TRBJ1-2; 10 bases are a match to TRBD1. Unmatched junction bases numbered 3, after V lost 7 bases and J lost 4 bases. CDR3 length: 13 residues. The germline gives CDR1 LNHDA, CDR2 SQIVND (reference sequence). Using reference TRBV19 and TRBJ1-2 for the parts outside the CDR3, the full variable domain is DGGITQSPKYLFRKEGQNVTLSCEQNLNHDAMYWYRQDPGQGLRLIYYSQIVNDFQKGDIAEGYSVSREKKESFPLTVTSAQKNPTAFYLCASTDRGFYGYTFGSGTRLTVV.

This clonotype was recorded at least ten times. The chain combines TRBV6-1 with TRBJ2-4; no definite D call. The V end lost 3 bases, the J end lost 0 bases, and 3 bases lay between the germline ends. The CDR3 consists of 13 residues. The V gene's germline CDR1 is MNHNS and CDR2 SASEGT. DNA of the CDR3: TGTGCCAGCAGTGATTTAGCCAAAAACATTCAGTACTTC. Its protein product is CASSDLAKNIQYF.

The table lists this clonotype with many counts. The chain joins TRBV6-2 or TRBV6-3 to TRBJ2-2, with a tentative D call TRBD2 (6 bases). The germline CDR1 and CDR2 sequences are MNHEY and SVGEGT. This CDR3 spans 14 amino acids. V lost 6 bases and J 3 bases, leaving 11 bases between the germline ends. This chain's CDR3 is CASRDSGYTGELFF. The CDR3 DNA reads TGTGCCAGCAGGGATAGCGGATACACCGGGGAGCTGTTTTTT.

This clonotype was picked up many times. The CDR3 region is CASSPQNLNTEAFF. The CDR3 DNA reads TGTGCCAGCTCACCACAGAACCTGAACACTGAAGCTTTCTTT. The chain carries TRBV18 and TRBJ1-1; D is unresolved. Trimming took 1 base from V and 0 from J, leaving 6 bases between them. CDR3 length: 14 amino acids. CDR1 and CDR2 (germline): KGHSH, LQKENI. Full variable domain (missing parts from reference TRBV18 and TRBJ1-1): NAGVMQNPRHLVRRRGQEARLRCSPMKGHSHVYWYRQLPEEGLKFMVYLQKENIIDESGMPKERFSAEFPKEGPSILRIQQVVRGDSAAYFCASSPQNLNTEAFFGQGTRLTVV.

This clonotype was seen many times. The CDR3: CASSLMTGVVEKLFF. CDR3 sequence (DNA): TGTGCCAGCAGTCTAATGACAGGGGTTGTTGAAAAACTGTTTTTT. The J gene is TRBJ1-4, the V gene TRBV12-3 or TRBV12-4; 8 nucleotides align to TRBD1. CDR3 length equals 15 residues. The V and J ends lost 5 bases and 7 bases, in that order; junction bases with no gene match: 9.

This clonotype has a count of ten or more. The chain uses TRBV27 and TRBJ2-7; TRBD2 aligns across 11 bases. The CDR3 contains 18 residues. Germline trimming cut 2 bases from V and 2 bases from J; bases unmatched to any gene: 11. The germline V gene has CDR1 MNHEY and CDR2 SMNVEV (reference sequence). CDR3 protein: CASSLRGLAALGAYEQYF. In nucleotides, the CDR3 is TGTGCCAGCAGTTTAAGGGGACTAGCGGCCCTAGGAGCCTACGAGCAGTACTTC.

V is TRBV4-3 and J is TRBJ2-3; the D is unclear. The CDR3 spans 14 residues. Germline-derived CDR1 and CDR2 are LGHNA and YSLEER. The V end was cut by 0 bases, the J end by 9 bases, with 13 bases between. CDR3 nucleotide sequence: TGCGCCAGCAGCCAAGATCGGTACGGATACACGCAGTATTTT. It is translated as CASSQDRYGYTQYF.

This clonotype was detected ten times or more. The CDR3 coding sequence is TGTGCCAGCAGTGAACTAGGGCTTGATACGCAGTATTTT. Translating gives CASSELGLDTQYF. The V and J genes are TRBV2 and TRBJ2-3; D gene unclear. Germline V gene sequence: CDR1 SNHLY, CDR2 FYNNEI. The CDR3 is made up of 13 amino acids. V gave up 2 bases and J gave up 6 bases, with 9 bases separating them.

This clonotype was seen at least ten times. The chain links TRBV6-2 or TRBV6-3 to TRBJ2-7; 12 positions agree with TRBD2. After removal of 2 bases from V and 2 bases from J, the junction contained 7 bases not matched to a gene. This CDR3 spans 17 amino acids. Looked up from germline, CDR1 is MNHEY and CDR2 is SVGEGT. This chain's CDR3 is CASSYRRTSGIPYEQYF. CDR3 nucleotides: TGTGCCAGCAGTTACCGGAGGACTAGCGGGATCCCCTACGAGCAGTACTTC.

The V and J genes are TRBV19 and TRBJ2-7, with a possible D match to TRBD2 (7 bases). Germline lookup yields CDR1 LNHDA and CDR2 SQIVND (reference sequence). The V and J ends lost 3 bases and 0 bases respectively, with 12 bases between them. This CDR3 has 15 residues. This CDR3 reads CASSIEGGASYEQYF. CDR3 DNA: TGTGCCAGTAGTATTGAGGGGGGGGCCTCCTACGAGCAGTACTTC.

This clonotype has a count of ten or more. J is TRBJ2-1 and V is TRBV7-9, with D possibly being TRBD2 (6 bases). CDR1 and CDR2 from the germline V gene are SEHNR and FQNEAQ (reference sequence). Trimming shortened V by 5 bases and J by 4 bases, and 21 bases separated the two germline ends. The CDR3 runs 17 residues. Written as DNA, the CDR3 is TGTGCCAGCAGCGGGGGGAAACAGAGGGCGGGATACAATGAGCAGTTCTTC. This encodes CASSGGKQRAGYNEQFF.

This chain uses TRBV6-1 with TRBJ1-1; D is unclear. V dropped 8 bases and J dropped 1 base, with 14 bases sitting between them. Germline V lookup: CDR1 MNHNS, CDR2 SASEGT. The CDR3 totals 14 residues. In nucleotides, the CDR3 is TGTGCCAGCCGGTTTGGGATGGCGAACACTGAAGCTTTCTTT. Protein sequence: CASRFGMANTEAFF.

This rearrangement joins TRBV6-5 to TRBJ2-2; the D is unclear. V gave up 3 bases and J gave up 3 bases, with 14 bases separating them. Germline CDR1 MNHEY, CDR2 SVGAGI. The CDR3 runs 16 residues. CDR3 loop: CASSYFGSADTGELFF. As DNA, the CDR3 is TGTGCCAGCAGTTATTTTGGGTCTGCGGACACCGGGGAGCTGTTTTTT.

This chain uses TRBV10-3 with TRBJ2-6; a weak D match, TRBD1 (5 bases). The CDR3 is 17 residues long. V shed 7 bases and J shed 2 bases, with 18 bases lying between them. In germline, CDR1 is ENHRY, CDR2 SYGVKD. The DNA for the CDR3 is TGTGCCATCAATGTTCGGATGGGGCATGCTGGGGCCAACGTCCTGACTTTC. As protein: CAINVRMGHAGANVLTF.